Each of the 30 T cell receptor beta chains below was sequenced from the same sample in a study of blood T cell repertoires in COVID-19. Here immunoSEQ multiplex PCR was the method, and the copy in TCRdb shows in-frame clones only, minus some. The sample shows some 170,000 clones, about 88% of them seen only once. The sample taken for sequencing was peripheral blood. The receptors were sampled from a man in his 60s with active or convalescent COVID-19.

The chain recombines TRBV5-5 with TRBJ1-1; D is perhaps TRBD1 (6 bases). Germline values: CDR1 SGHKS, CDR2 YYEKEE (reference sequence). This CDR3 is 14 amino acids long. V lost 2 bases, J lost 10 bases, and 18 bases lay in between. The chain's CDR3 is CASSLIPGQSGAFF. The CDR3 region has the DNA TGTGCCAGCAGCTTAATTCCCGGACAGTCAGGAGCTTTCTTT.

The chain combines TRBV7-9 with TRBJ1-1, with 7 positions matching TRBD1. With 4 bases clipped from V and 0 bases from J, the junction kept 5 bases outside the gene matches. The CDR3 extends over 15 amino acids. Germline V gene data show CDR1 as SEHNR and CDR2 as FQNEAQ (reference sequence). As DNA, the CDR3 is TGTGCCAGCAGCTCGAAGACAGGGATGAACACTGAAGCTTTCTTT. Amino acids: CASSSKTGMNTEAFF.

The CDR3 coding sequence is TGTGCCAGCCGAGACAGGGGCAATCAGCCCCAGCATTTT. Amino acids: CASRDRGNQPQHF. V gene TRBV6-5 combines with J gene TRBJ1-5; 7 bases are shared with TRBD1. The germline V gene encodes CDR1 MNHEY and CDR2 SVGAGI. This CDR3 has 13 residues. Trimming cost V 8 bases and J 2 bases; bases outside gene matches: 3.

The chain has TRBV7-9 and TRBJ1-1; D not resolved. Germline V CDR1 and CDR2: SEHNR, FQNEAQ (reference sequence). The CDR3 runs to 13 residues. Trimming cost V 5 bases and J 0 bases, with 7 bases left between them. CDR3 loop: CASSPTLNTEAFF. The DNA for the CDR3 is TGTGCCAGCAGCCCAACATTGAACACTGAAGCTTTCTTT.

The rearrangement links TRBV6-1 to TRBJ1-5, with 8 bases fitting TRBD1. Germline CDR1 and CDR2: MNHNS and SASEGT. With 5 bases clipped from V and 6 bases from J, the junction kept 9 bases outside the gene matches. This CDR3 region has 15 residues. The CDR3 loop is CASSPDAGGVQPQHF. CDR3 coding DNA: TGTGCCAGCAGTCCCGATGCAGGGGGCGTTCAGCCCCAGCATTTT.

The J gene is TRBJ2-7, the V gene TRBV10-3, with a possible D match to TRBD1 (6 bases). Germline V gene data show CDR1 as ENHRY and CDR2 as SYGVKD. The V end was cut by 7 bases, the J end by 2 bases, with 18 bases between. The CDR3 loop spans 15 amino acids. CDR3 DNA: TGTGCCATCACCTCTGGACAGTCTTTTACCTACGAGCAGTACTTC. Its translation is CAITSGQSFTYEQYF.

The chain links TRBV3-1 (or the pseudogene TRBV3-2) to TRBJ1-2; D unclear. The CDR3 length is 13 residues. From germline, CDR1 is LGHDT and CDR2 YNNKEL (reference sequence). V was shortened by 4 bases and J by 4 bases, with 10 bases between the two germline ends. The CDR3 reads CASSPVMAYGYTF. The CDR3 DNA sequence: TGTGCCAGCAGCCCTGTGATGGCCTATGGCTACACCTTC.

The rearrangement joins TRBV10-3 to TRBJ2-5; 13 nucleotides agree with TRBD2. This CDR3 spans 13 amino acids. Trimming removed 6 bases from V and 5 bases from J; junction bases left unmatched: 0. The germline gives CDR1 ENHRY, CDR2 SYGVKD. The CDR3, as DNA: TGTGCCATCAGGGGACTAGCGGGGGAGACCCAGTACTTC. It specifies CAIRGLAGETQYF.

The J gene is TRBJ2-1, the V gene TRBV7-9; TRBD2 matches 14 bases. The V and J ends lost 6 bases and 9 bases, in that order; junction bases with no gene match: 13. CDR3 length equals 17 residues. Germline V gene data show CDR1 as SEHNR and CDR2 as FQNEAQ (reference sequence). DNA for the CDR3: TGTGCCAGCAGTCTTATTCCGGGGACTAGCGGGAGAAGTGAGCAGTTCTTC. It is translated as CASSLIPGTSGRSEQFF.

The chain has TRBV3-1 (or the pseudogene TRBV3-2) and TRBJ2-2; tentative D call: TRBD1 (6 bases). Germline-derived CDR1 and CDR2 are LGHDT and YNNKEL (reference sequence). The V and J ends lost 1 base and 3 bases respectively, with 12 bases between them. This CDR3 is 16 amino acids long. For the CDR3, the DNA is TGTGCCAGCAGCCAAGGTACAGGGACCTACACCGGGGAGCTGTTTTTT. Residues: CASSQGTGTYTGELFF.

The J gene is TRBJ1-5, the V gene TRBV18; the D gene is possibly TRBD1 (6 bases). Germline-derived CDR1 and CDR2 are KGHSH and LQKENI. This CDR3 region has 15 residues. The V end was cut by 6 bases, the J end by 6 bases, with 18 bases between. This CDR3 is CASSDTGYDSQPQHF. The CDR3 nucleotides are TGTGCCAGCTCGGACACAGGGTACGACAGTCAGCCCCAGCATTTT.

This chain links TRBV5-5 with TRBJ2-3; D unclear. Germline V gene sequence: CDR1 SGHKS, CDR2 YYEKEE (reference sequence). This CDR3 is 16 amino acids long. V was clipped by 1 base and J by 2 bases, with 14 bases between them. CDR3: CASSLFYAATTDTQYF. CDR3 in DNA: TGTGCCAGCAGCTTGTTCTATGCGGCTACCACAGATACGCAGTATTTT. Using reference TRBV5-5 and TRBJ2-3 for the parts outside the CDR3, the full variable domain is DAGVTQSPTHLIKTRGQQVTLRCSPISGHKSVSWYQQVLGQGPQFIFQYYEKEERGRGNFPDRFSARQFPNYSSELNVNALLLGDSALYLCASSLFYAATTDTQYFGPGTRLTVL.

This clone appeared a few times. The V gene is TRBV3-1 (or the pseudogene TRBV3-2), the J gene TRBJ1-5; 12 nucleotides align to TRBD1. The length of the CDR3 is 18 residues. Trimming removed 4 bases from V and 1 base from J; junction bases left unmatched: 8. Germline V gives CDR1 LGHDT, CDR2 YNNKEL (reference sequence). CDR3 loop: CASSPGQGALESNQPQHF. CDR3 nucleotides: TGTGCCAGCAGCCCGGGACAGGGGGCCCTCGAAAGCAATCAGCCCCAGCATTTT.

The V gene is TRBV6-5, the J gene TRBJ2-3; possibly TRBD2 for D (5 bases). Trimming stripped 5 bases from V and 1 base from J, with 10 bases between. This CDR3 spans 14 amino acids. In germline, CDR1 is MNHEY, CDR2 SVGAGI. CDR3 residues: CASSQPRGTDTQYF. CDR3 DNA: TGTGCCAGCAGTCAACCGAGGGGCACAGATACGCAGTATTTT.

The chain is built from TRBV5-6 and TRBJ2-1, with D unclear. The CDR3 runs to 13 residues. Germline CDR1 is SGHDT and CDR2 is YYEEEE. V shed 0 bases and J shed 5 bases, with 6 bases lying between them. CDR3 bases: TGTGCCAGCAGCTTGGGTGGAGACAATGAGCAGTTCTTC. This sequence encodes CASSLGGDNEQFF. The entire variable domain, with the rest obtained from reference TRBV5-6 and TRBJ2-1, is as follows: DAGVTQSPTHLIKTRGQQVTLRCSPKSGHDTVSWYQQALGQGPQFIFQYYEEEERQRGNFPDRFSGHQFPNYSSELNVNALLLGDSALYLCASSLGGDNEQFFGPGTRLTVL.

V usage is TRBV6-5 and J usage is TRBJ1-2; TRBD1 matches 9 bases. CDR1 is MNHEY and CDR2 is SVGAGI in the germline V gene. V lost 7 bases and J lost 5; bases outside the gene matches: 11. The CDR3 covers 15 residues. The CDR3 reads CASIRETGGRYGYTF. In nucleotides, the CDR3 is TGTGCCAGCATTAGGGAGACAGGGGGGCGGTATGGCTACACCTTC.

This rearrangement joins TRBV6-4 to TRBJ1-5, with a weak D call TRBD1 (5 bases). Germline V CDR1 and CDR2: MRHNA, SNTAGT. The CDR3 loop spans 14 amino acids. The ends were cut back, 7 bases at V and 7 bases at J, with 17 bases in the middle. CDR3 protein: CASNPQENGQPQHF. For the CDR3, the DNA is TGTGCCAGCAACCCACAGGAGAACGGACAGCCCCAGCATTTT.

Here the CDR3 reads CASSGTSGRVTGELFF. In nucleotides, the CDR3 is TGTGCCAGCAGTGGGACTAGCGGGAGGGTTACCGGGGAGCTGTTTTTT. This sequence joins TRBV9 and TRBJ2-2; 16 bases map to TRBD2. V gave up 5 bases and J gave up 5 bases; unmatched junction bases: 3. Germline CDR1 and CDR2: SGDLS and YYNGEE. The CDR3 length is 16 residues.

The rearrangement links TRBV7-2 to TRBJ1-2; TRBD1 is a possible D gene (6 bases). Germline V gene data show CDR1 as SGHTA and CDR2 as FQGNSA. The CDR3 has 14 amino acids. Trimming removed 5 bases from V and 0 bases from J, with 10 bases in between. The CDR3 protein is CASSLRQANYGYTF. For the CDR3, the DNA is TGTGCCAGCAGCCTCCGACAGGCTAACTATGGCTACACCTTC.

The rearrangement uses TRBV30 and TRBJ2-3; 9 nucleotides align to TRBD2. V lost 4 bases, J lost 4 bases, and 3 bases stayed unmatched. Per germline, CDR1 GTSNPN and CDR2 SVGIG (reference sequence). The CDR3 spans 13 residues. The CDR3 coding sequence is TGTGCCTGGACTAGCGGGACGTCAGATACGCAGTATTTT. This translates into CAWTSGTSDTQYF.

In its sample, this clone was seen once. The gene calls are TRBV6-5 and TRBJ2-1; 10 positions agree with TRBD2. Trimming took 6 bases from V and 9 from J; bases not matched to a gene: 8. This CDR3 has 14 residues. From germline, CDR1 is MNHEY and CDR2 SVGAGI. For the CDR3, the DNA is TGTGCCAGCAGACTCAGCGGGGGGGTCTTTGAGCAGTTCTTC. Translating it yields CASRLSGGVFEQFF.

The chain links TRBV2 to TRBJ2-7, with 8 bases identical to TRBD1. The CDR3 totals 12 residues. V shed 5 bases and J 4 bases; nucleotides not matched to a gene: 1. From germline, CDR1 is SNHLY and CDR2 FYNNEI. The CDR3 sequence is CASSRDRYEQYF. The CDR3 DNA reads as TGTGCCAGCAGTCGGGACAGGTACGAGCAGTACTTC. Variable domain in full (rest from reference TRBV2 and TRBJ2-7): EPEVTQTPSHQVTQMGQEVILRCVPISNHLYFYWYRQILGQKVEFLVSFYNNEISEKSEIFDDQFSVERPDGSNFTLKIRSTKLEDSAMYFCASSRDRYEQYFGPGTRLTVT.

The V call is TRBV20-1, the J call TRBJ2-3; the D gene is possibly TRBD1 (5 bases). The V end was cut by 4 bases, the J end by 4 bases, with 6 bases between. The CDR3 contains 11 residues. CDR1 and CDR2 from the germline V gene are DFQATT and SNEGSKA (reference sequence). The CDR3 sequence: CSAIGADTQYF. The DNA for the CDR3 is TGCAGTGCTATAGGGGCAGATACGCAGTATTTT.

The chain links TRBV2 to TRBJ1-3; no clear D. The CDR3 extends over 16 amino acids. V was cut by 2 bases and J by 0 bases, with 11 bases left in between. Germline lookup yields CDR1 SNHLY and CDR2 FYNNEI. The CDR3 loop reads CASSEFRSLSGNTIYF. CDR3 DNA: TGTGCCAGCAGTGAATTTCGGAGCCTCTCTGGAAACACCATATATTTT. The full variable domain, completed using reference TRBV2 and TRBJ1-3, is EPEVTQTPSHQVTQMGQEVILRCVPISNHLYFYWYRQILGQKVEFLVSFYNNEISEKSEIFDDQFSVERPDGSNFTLKIRSTKLEDSAMYFCASSEFRSLSGNTIYFGEGSWLTVV.

The count of this clone is one. The V and J genes are TRBV28 and TRBJ1-2; no clear D gene. V was clipped by 8 bases and J by 2 bases, with 12 bases between them. Per germline, CDR1 MDHEN and CDR2 SYDVKM. This CDR3 spans 13 amino acids. The CDR3 DNA reads as TGTGCCAGCGGAGACGGAACCAACTATGGCTACACCTTC. Its translation: CASGDGTNYGYTF.

This clone has just one count. The chain joins TRBV3-1 (or the pseudogene TRBV3-2) to TRBJ1-2, with 7 positions matching TRBD1. This CDR3 has 16 amino acids. Germline values: CDR1 LGHDT, CDR2 YNNKEL (reference sequence). The trim removed 6 bases at V and 8 bases at J, leaving 18 bases unmatched. CDR3 DNA sequence: TGTGCCAGCAGTCCACAGGGGAGCTTGATGCCAGGCGGCTACACCTTC. Its translation: CASSPQGSLMPGGYTF.

The CDR3 nucleotides read TGTGCCAGCAGCACTAGCGGGAGTGACACCGGGGAGCTGTTTTTT. Translating gives CASSTSGSDTGELFF. The chain joins TRBV7-7 to TRBJ2-2; 11 bases are shared with TRBD2. The J segment lost 3 bases and the V segment lost 5 bases, leaving 2 bases of the junction unmatched. The CDR3 covers 15 residues. Germline CDR1 is SSHAT and CDR2 is FNYEAQ (reference sequence).

This clone appeared a single time. The chain joins TRBV7-2 to TRBJ2-1; 8 nucleotides line up with TRBD2. The junction had 12 bases not matched to a gene; V was cut back by 8 bases and J by 9 bases. The CDR3 consists of 14 residues. CDR1 and CDR2 (germline): SGHTA, FQGNSA. CDR3 sequence reads: CASRLAGGGREQFF. The DNA of the CDR3 is TGTGCCAGCCGTCTAGCGGGCGGGGGACGTGAGCAGTTCTTC.

The rearrangement links TRBV10-3 to TRBJ2-5, with D perhaps TRBD2 (6 bases). The V and J ends lost 6 bases and 5 bases respectively, with 13 bases between them. Germline V gene lookup returns CDR1 ENHRY and CDR2 SYGVKD. The CDR3 loop spans 13 amino acids. The CDR3 region is CAIRGGDPETQYF. CDR3 nucleotide sequence: TGTGCCATCAGGGGAGGAGACCCGGAGACCCAGTACTTC.

The table lists this clone with a count of one. The gene calls are TRBV7-2 and TRBJ2-2; tentatively, D is TRBD1 (6 bases). Germline CDR1 reads SGHTA; CDR2 reads FQGNSA. This CDR3 has 15 amino acids. Trimming removed 3 bases at V and 5 bases at J, with 13 bases between. CDR3 amino acids: CASSFSQGLTGELFF. The CDR3 DNA sequence: TGTGCCAGCAGCTTTTCCCAGGGGTTGACCGGGGAGCTGTTTTTT.